The sequence of this T cell receptor beta chain was determined in a study of CD8 T cells in ankylosing spondylitis. TCRdb recomputed calls from the 5' RACE reads with MiXCR, one row per CDR3 protein. Among about 270,000 distinct CDR3 sequences listed, roughly 32% were seen once. This CDR3 spans 15 amino acids. Looked up from germline, CDR1 is DFQATT and CDR2 is SNEGSKA (reference sequence). Trimming removed 5 bases from V and 5 bases from J, with 21 bases in between. In its sample, this clonotype was seen a few times. This TCR derives from a male donor with ankylosing spondylitis or in good health (not recorded which). The sample comprised blood, either unsorted or a sorted T cell fraction (not recorded which). This chain links TRBV20-1 with TRBJ2-5, with D tentatively TRBD1 (5 bases). Here the CDR3 DNA reads TGCAGTGCTCGCCCGAGACTCCTAAGGGGTGAGACCCAGTACTTC. It yields the protein CSARPRLLRGETQYF.